The next 27 T cell receptor beta chains were all read from a single sample in a study of blood T cell repertoires in COVID-19. The method was immunoSEQ multiplex PCR; TCRdb's version includes in-frame clones alone and lacks a portion of them. The table includes approximately 250,000 clones, approximately 89% detected once. The source material was peripheral blood. These receptors all come from a middle-aged man with active or convalescent COVID-19.

V gene TRBV14 combines with J gene TRBJ1-3; 7 bases agree with TRBD1. V lost 2 bases, J lost 0 bases, and 10 bases stayed unmatched. There are 18 residues in the CDR3. The germline V gene has CDR1 SGHDN and CDR2 FVKESK. CDR3 protein: CASSQWGQPLSSGNTIYF. Written as DNA, the CDR3 is TGTGCCAGCAGCCAATGGGGACAGCCCTTGAGCTCTGGAAACACCATATATTTT.

This clone came up once. The V gene is TRBV11-2, the J gene TRBJ2-7; possibly TRBD2 for D (5 bases). Germline V gives CDR1 SGHAT, CDR2 FQNNGV. This CDR3 region has 13 residues. The germline V and J ends were trimmed by 3 bases and 4 bases, with 10 bases remaining between them. CDR3 DNA: TGTGCCAGCAGCTTTCGGACTTCGTACGAGCAGTACTTC. This codes for CASSFRTSYEQYF.

The chain uses TRBV11-1 and TRBJ1-5; D is unclear. The CDR3 has 13 amino acids. The V end was cut by 1 base, the J end by 7 bases, with 8 bases between. Germline V gene sequence: CDR1 SGHAT, CDR2 FQDESV (reference sequence). The CDR3 DNA is TGTGCCAGCAGCTTAGGGAGCGGGCAGCCCCAGCATTTT. Translating it yields CASSLGSGQPQHF.

J is TRBJ2-1 and V is TRBV29-1; possible D gene TRBD2, 5 bases. The V and J ends lost 3 bases and 7 bases respectively, with 7 bases between them. Germline V gene data show CDR1 as SQVTM and CDR2 as ANQGSEA. The CDR3 loop spans 11 amino acids. The chain's CDR3 is CSVERENEQFF. CDR3 sequence (DNA): TGCAGCGTTGAGAGGGAAAATGAGCAGTTCTTC.

The V call is TRBV6-5, the J call TRBJ1-4; possible D gene TRBD1, 5 bases. CDR1 is MNHEY, CDR2 SVGAGI, per germline. The CDR3 length is 12 residues. The germline V and J ends were trimmed by 11 bases and 5 bases, with 12 bases remaining between them. CDR3 DNA: TGTGCCGCGGGGACGGTGAATGAAAAACTGTTTTTT. Translation: CAAGTVNEKLFF.

This clone was observed once. V usage is TRBV6-5 and J usage is TRBJ1-1; 7 positions match TRBD1. CDR3 size: 13 residues. CDR1 and CDR2 from the germline V gene are MNHEY and SVGAGI. Losses at the gene ends were 4 bases for V and 3 bases for J; bases not matched to a gene: 2. Here the CDR3 reads CASSWGTDTEAFF. The CDR3 region has the DNA TGTGCCAGCAGTTGGGGGACAGACACTGAAGCTTTCTTT.

This clone was counted a single time. This chain joins TRBV7-6 and TRBJ1-6, with D maybe TRBD1 (5 bases). This CDR3 region has 17 residues. The germline CDR1 and CDR2 sequences are SGHVS and FNYEAQ. The V end lost 5 bases, the J end lost 6 bases, and 20 bases lay between the germline ends. CDR3 nucleotides: TGTGCCAGCAGCCATTACCCACAGGCCGAAGCTAATTCACCCCTCCACTTT. It yields the protein CASSHYPQAEANSPLHF.

The chain carries TRBV19 and TRBJ2-5, with D perhaps matching TRBD2 (7 bases). Trimming removed 5 bases from V and 5 bases from J, with 15 bases in between. This CDR3 has 14 residues. Germline CDR1 and CDR2: LNHDA and SQIVND (reference sequence). The CDR3 sequence: CASSRGGAGETQYF. Written as DNA, the CDR3 is TGTGCCAGTAGTCGAGGGGGGGCTGGGGAGACCCAGTACTTC.

The rearrangement uses TRBV7-9 and TRBJ1-3, with a tentative D call TRBD1 (6 bases). CDR3 length: 17 residues. V dropped 3 bases and J dropped 0 bases, with 15 bases sitting between them. Germline values: CDR1 SEHNR, CDR2 FQNEAQ (reference sequence). CDR3 protein: CASSFRRDISSGNTIYF. CDR3 DNA: TGTGCCAGCAGCTTTCGACGGGACATAAGCTCTGGAAACACCATATATTTT.

This clone was seen a single time. The CDR3 DNA sequence: TGCGCCAGCACGCCGGGGAAGGGAACAATGAACACTGAAGCTTTCTTT. It codes for CASTPGKGTMNTEAFF. V is TRBV5-1 and J is TRBJ1-1; D unresolved. CDR3 length: 16 amino acids. Germline CDR1 reads SGHRS; CDR2 reads YFSETQ. Trimming took off 6 bases at V and 0 bases at J, with 18 bases between the two ends.

A few counts support this clone. The chain carries TRBV7-8 and TRBJ1-2, with 8 bases fitting TRBD1. The V gene's germline CDR1 is SGHVS and CDR2 FQNEAQ. After removal of 5 bases from V and 4 bases from J, the junction contained 9 bases not matched to a gene. This CDR3 has 15 amino acids. This chain's CDR3 is CASSPGQGHLYGYTF. The CDR3 DNA reads as TGTGCCAGCAGCCCCGGACAGGGCCACCTCTATGGCTACACCTTC.

On this clone: The junction differs from germline at one of its ends, possibly a read error. The J gene is TRBJ2-3, the V gene TRBV7-9; 10 bases align to TRBD2. This CDR3 contains 16 residues. Germline CDR1 reads SEHNR; CDR2 reads FQNEAQ (reference sequence). This CDR3 reads CASSLASGGAVDTQYF. In DNA form, the CDR3 reads TGTGCCAGCAGCCTAGCTAGCGGGGGCGCGGTAGATACGCAGTATTTT.

The rearrangement links TRBV5-1 to TRBJ2-7; possible D gene TRBD1, 6 bases. The CDR3 contains 16 residues. Trimming removed 4 bases from V and 4 bases from J, with 21 bases in between. Germline CDR1 and CDR2: SGHRS and YFSETQ. The CDR3 sequence: CASSPGRGQGGYEQYF. The CDR3 DNA reads as TGCGCCAGCAGCCCGGGACGGGGACAAGGTGGGTACGAGCAGTACTTC.

The V and J genes are TRBV30 and TRBJ1-6; 7 nucleotides agree with TRBD1. Per the germline V gene, CDR1 is GTSNPN and CDR2 is SVGIG (reference sequence). With 0 bases clipped from V and 8 bases from J, the junction kept 7 bases outside the gene matches. The CDR3 is 15 residues long. This CDR3 reads CAWSVPGQGDSPLHF. As DNA, the CDR3 is TGTGCCTGGAGTGTACCGGGGCAGGGGGATTCACCCCTCCACTTT.

The gene calls are TRBV10-3 and TRBJ1-5; D is undetermined. Trimming cost V 8 bases and J 1 base, with 9 bases left between them. CDR3 length equals 13 residues. The germline gives CDR1 ENHRY, CDR2 SYGVKD. The CDR3 bases are TGTGCCATCTCTGGCGGGAGCAATCAGCCCCAGCATTTT. Protein product: CAISGGSNQPQHF.

CDR3 sequence reads: CATSDDRGRQPQHF. In DNA form, the CDR3 reads TGTGCCACCAGTGACGACAGGGGAAGGCAGCCCCAGCATTTT. V is TRBV24-1 and J is TRBJ1-5; 8 bases are shared with TRBD1. The J segment lost 7 bases and the V segment lost 4 bases, leaving 5 bases of the junction unmatched. The germline V gene encodes CDR1 KGHDR and CDR2 SFDVKD. The CDR3 length is 14 residues.

The rearrangement uses TRBV2 and TRBJ2-7; D ambiguous. This CDR3 region has 13 residues. CDR1 and CDR2 from the germline V gene are SNHLY and FYNNEI. V was cut by 4 bases and J by 3 bases, with 10 bases left in between. In nucleotides, the CDR3 is TGTGCCAGCAGTGTTTACTCCAACTACGAGCAGTACTTC. This sequence encodes CASSVYSNYEQYF.

In its sample, this clone was seen once. The chain is built from TRBV12-3 or TRBV12-4 and TRBJ1-5, with 7 bases lining up with TRBD1. V gave up 6 bases and J gave up 6 bases; unmatched junction bases: 5. CDR3 length equals 13 residues. The CDR3 region has the DNA TGTGCCAGCAGCCCAGGGGGAGGTCAGCCCCAGCATTTT. Translated: CASSPGGGQPQHF.

This CDR3 reads CASSLRRGGNSPLHF. The CDR3 DNA follows: TGTGCCAGCAGTCTTAGGAGGGGGGGTAATTCACCCCTCCACTTT. The V gene is TRBV27, the J gene TRBJ1-6; a weak D match, TRBD1 (6 bases). V shed 5 bases and J shed 6 bases, with 14 bases lying between them. CDR3 length equals 15 residues. Per germline, CDR1 MNHEY and CDR2 SMNVEV (reference sequence).

V usage is TRBV19 and J usage is TRBJ1-2, with 10 bases fitting TRBD1. Germline CDR1 LNHDA, CDR2 SQIVND (reference sequence). There are 14 residues in the CDR3. V lost 9 bases and J lost 3; bases outside the gene matches: 7. Here the CDR3 reads CASWGQGFDYGYTF. CDR3 DNA: TGTGCCAGCTGGGGACAGGGGTTCGACTATGGCTACACCTTC.

The table lists this clone with a few counts. V gene TRBV9 combines with J gene TRBJ2-3, with 11 bases that match TRBD2. V was clipped by 0 bases and J by 7 bases; unmatched bases: 10. The length of the CDR3 is 17 residues. The V gene's germline CDR1 is SGDLS and CDR2 YYNGEE. The CDR3 loop reads CASSVALAGGPTNTQYF. CDR3 coding DNA: TGTGCCAGCAGCGTAGCCCTAGCGGGAGGTCCCACTAATACGCAGTATTTT.

The chain employs TRBV6-1 and TRBJ1-2; 8 bases are shared with TRBD1. Looked up from germline, CDR1 is MNHNS and CDR2 is SASEGT. CDR3 length: 16 amino acids. J gave up 4 bases and V 2 bases, and 9 bases lay outside the gene matches. The chain's CDR3 is CASSELRTGKGYGYTF. CDR3 sequence (DNA): TGTGCCAGCAGTGAATTAAGGACAGGGAAGGGCTATGGCTACACCTTC.

The chain uses TRBV5-4 and TRBJ2-7; TRBD1 aligns across 7 bases. Trimming took 3 bases from V and 0 from J; bases not matched to a gene: 6. This CDR3 is 15 amino acids long. Germline V gives CDR1 SGHNT, CDR2 YYREEE (reference sequence). CDR3 sequence (DNA): TGTGCCAGCAGCTCGAAGGACAGGAGCTCCTACGAGCAGTACTTC. Translation: CASSSKDRSSYEQYF.

V gene TRBV10-3 combines with J gene TRBJ2-7; 9 bases map to TRBD1. The ends lost 0 bases at V and 1 base at J; junction bases unmatched: 13. CDR1 and CDR2 (germline): ENHRY, SYGVKD. This CDR3 spans 19 amino acids. Here the CDR3 DNA reads TGTGCCATCAGTGAGTCTTGGGGGGGACAGGGCCAACTTTCCTACGAGCAGTACTTC. Its protein product is CAISESWGGQGQLSYEQYF.

Here the CDR3 DNA reads TGTGCCAGCGGCAATCAGGTACAAGAGACCCAGTACTTC. Encoded protein: CASGNQVQETQYF. The rearrangement joins TRBV11-2 to TRBJ2-5; D is unclear. V lost 8 bases to trimming and J lost 2 bases, with 12 bases between them. CDR3 size: 13 residues. Germline loops: CDR1 SGHAT, CDR2 FQNNGV.

The chain joins TRBV5-1 to TRBJ2-6, with a possible D match to TRBD2 (6 bases). V gave up 0 bases and J gave up 2 bases, with 12 bases separating them. Germline lookup yields CDR1 SGHRS and CDR2 YFSETQ. This CDR3 has 17 amino acids. CDR3 bases: TGCGCCAGCAGCTTGGTGGGTGGAGGGACTGGGGCCAACGTCCTGACTTTC. Residues: CASSLVGGGTGANVLTF.

V usage is TRBV6-6 and J usage is TRBJ1-2; D perhaps matches TRBD1 (6 bases). Germline loops: CDR1 MNHNY, CDR2 SVGAGI (reference sequence). Trimming pared 7 bases from V and 4 bases from J, leaving 19 bases between. CDR3 length: 15 residues. The CDR3 nucleotides read TGTGCCAGCACGGCAAGGGACACTTTGTTCTATGGCTACACCTTC. It encodes CASTARDTLFYGYTF.